Listed below are T cell receptor beta chains from one sample, sequenced in a study of spatial heterogeneity in lung cancer. TCRdb processed the 5' RACE reads anew with MiXCR; each CDR3 protein has one entry. The sample gives about 120,000 distinct CDR3 sequences, roughly 10% of which show up once; approximately 24% is in the top ten. This specimen consisted of PBMCs, obtained at follow-up. The receptors come from a female donor with early-stage non-small cell lung cancer. CDR3s include the opening cysteine and the closing phenylalanine or tryptophan. The D gene is left open where the match is weak. The size entry is marked missing in some rows and otherwise reads once, few, many or a size class.

j_call | d_call | v_call | clone_size | cdr3_aa | cdr3_nt
TRBJ2-4 | TRBD2 | TRBV28 | . | CASTLRLAGVMGTKNIQYF | TGTGCCAGCACTCTTCGACTAGCGGGAGTGATGGGGACCAAAAACATTCAGTACTTC
TRBJ2-2 | . | TRBV7-2 | few | CASSLGQRTGELFF | TGTGCCAGCAGCTTAGGTCAGCGAACCGGGGAGCTGTTTTTT
TRBJ1-1 | TRBD1 | TRBV7-9 | many | CASTYTGVTEAFF | TGTGCCAGCACCTATACAGGGGTGACTGAAGCTTTCTTT
TRBJ1-2 | . | TRBV7-2 | . | CASSLDSLYGYTF | TGTGCCAGCAGCCTGGACAGTCTCTATGGCTACACCTTC
TRBJ2-3 | TRBD1 | TRBV6-5 | many | CASSYSGTGVDTQYF | TGTGCCAGCAGTTACTCTGGGACAGGGGTGGATACGCAGTATTTT
TRBJ2-7 | TRBD1 | TRBV28 | . | CASSLLGTGSYEQYF | TGTGCCAGCAGTCTCCTCGGGACAGGTTCCTACGAGCAGTACTTC
TRBJ1-5 | . | TRBV12-3/TRBV12-4 | few | CASSFWQGGQPQHF | TGTGCCAGCAGTTTCTGGCAGGGTGGCCAGCCCCAGCATTTT
TRBJ1-6 | . | TRBV7-9 | few | CASSVVRLRTSYNSPLHF | TGTGCCAGCAGCGTGGTACGTCTCCGGACCTCCTATAATTCACCCCTCCACTTT
TRBJ2-1 | . | TRBV12-3/TRBV12-4 | few | CASSLRQAYNEQFF | TGTGCCAGCAGTTTGCGACAGGCCTACAATGAGCAGTTCTTC
TRBJ2-5 | . | TRBV2 | few | CASSGRVIQETQYF | TGTGCCAGCAGTGGGAGGGTAATCCAAGAGACCCAGTACTTC
TRBJ2-5 | . | TRBV6-6 | . | CASSWTFWETQYF | TGTGCCAGCAGTTGGACTTTCTGGGAGACCCAGTACTTC
TRBJ2-1 | TRBD2 | TRBV27 | few | CASSLLAGSSYNEQFF | TGTGCCAGCAGTTTGCTAGCGGGAAGCTCCTACAATGAGCAGTTCTTC
TRBJ2-3 | TRBD2 | TRBV6-6 | . | CASKGLAGGADTQYF | TGTGCCAGCAAAGGACTAGCGGGAGGCGCAGATACGCAGTATTTT
TRBJ2-7 | . | TRBV24-1 | few | CATSDSYEQYF | TGTGCCACCAGTGATTCTTACGAGCAGTACTTC
TRBJ2-7 | TRBD1 | TRBV29-1 | few | CSVEASGQGAYEQYF | TGCAGCGTTGAAGCTTCGGGACAGGGTGCCTACGAGCAGTACTTC
TRBJ2-1 | TRBD2 | TRBV28 | few | CASSFTGTSGNEQFF | TGTGCCAGCAGTTTTACTGGGACTAGCGGAAATGAGCAGTTCTTC
TRBJ1-1 | . | TRBV29-1 | few | CSVEVRPNTEAFF | TGCAGCGTTGAAGTGCGCCCGAACACTGAAGCTTTCTTT
TRBJ2-3 | . | TRBV12-3/TRBV12-4 | few | CASSPGSGANTQYF | TGTGCCAGCAGTCCTGGGAGCGGAGCGAATACGCAGTATTTT
TRBJ2-7 | . | TRBV28 | many | CASSSGGGRYEQYF | TGTGCCAGCAGTTCAGGGGGGGGGCGGTACGAGCAGTACTTC
TRBJ1-5 | . | TRBV20-1 | . | CSHAERSNQPQHF | TGCAGTCACGCGGAGAGGAGCAATCAGCCCCAGCATTTT
TRBJ1-4 | TRBD1 | TRBV28 | . | CASSLLKGAGEKLFF | TGTGCCAGCAGTTTATTAAAGGGGGCTGGTGAAAAACTGTTTTTT
TRBJ2-5 | TRBD2 | TRBV10-2 | . | CASSDSGISETQYF | TGCGCCAGCAGTGATAGCGGGATCTCGGAGACCCAGTACTTC
TRBJ2-6 | . | TRBV15 | . | CATSSYPPTILTF | TGTGCCACCAGCAGTTACCCACCCACCATCCTGACTTTC
TRBJ2-3 | . | TRBV6-2/TRBV6-3 | . | CASSTNSTSTDTQYF | TGTGCCAGCAGTACTAACAGTACTAGCACAGATACGCAGTATTTT
TRBJ1-5 | . | TRBV19 | . | CASSPHTGNQPQHF | TGTGCCAGTAGTCCCCATACGGGAAATCAGCCCCAGCATTTT
TRBJ2-1 | . | TRBV6-4 | . | CASSDERAGEYNEQFF | TGTGCCAGCAGTGACGAGCGGGCAGGGGAGTACAATGAGCAGTTCTTC
TRBJ2-3 | TRBD1 | TRBV6-2/TRBV6-3 | . | CASSYSGQDHTDTQYF | TGTGCCAGCAGTTACAGCGGACAGGATCACACAGATACGCAGTATTTT
TRBJ1-2 | TRBD1 | TRBV4-1 | few | CASSPRYGTGGWGYTF | TGCGCCAGCAGCCCAAGATACGGGACAGGGGGCTGGGGCTACACCTTC
TRBJ2-6 | . | TRBV27 | few | CASSPTGSFSGANVLTF | TGTGCCAGCAGTCCAACGGGGTCCTTCTCTGGGGCCAACGTCCTGACTTTC
TRBJ2-1 | TRBD2 | TRBV29-1 | few | CSADPFGTRGEQFF | TGCAGCGCGGACCCATTCGGGACTAGGGGTGAGCAGTTCTTC
TRBJ2-1 | . | TRBV6-6 | . | CASRTGFVNEQFF | TGTGCCAGCAGGACCGGGTTCGTCAATGAGCAGTTCTTC
TRBJ2-5 | TRBD2 | TRBV19 | few | CASSPSAREIQETQYF | TGTGCCAGTAGTCCCTCGGCGCGGGAGATCCAAGAGACCCAGTACTTC
TRBJ2-2 | TRBD1 | TRBV7-3 | . | CASSLPGQALNTGELFF | TGTGCCAGCAGCTTACCGGGACAGGCCCTGAACACCGGGGAGCTGTTTTTT
TRBJ2-1 | TRBD2 | TRBV20-1 | . | CSASLADNEQFF | TGCAGTGCCTCCCTAGCGGACAATGAGCAGTTCTTC
TRBJ2-2 | TRBD1 | TRBV29-1 | many | CSVERQGTNTGELFF | TGCAGCGTTGAACGACAGGGTACAAACACCGGGGAGCTGTTTTTT
TRBJ2-5 | . | TRBV3-1 | . | CASSQAHRAETQYF | TGTGCCAGCAGCCAAGCTCACCGAGCGGAGACCCAGTACTTC
TRBJ2-7 | . | TRBV27 | . | CASSPRGDEQYF | TGTGCCAGCAGTCCCAGGGGGGACGAGCAGTACTTC
TRBJ1-6 | TRBD1 | TRBV12-3/TRBV12-4 | . | CASNPGQDNSPLHF | TGTGCCAGCAACCCGGGACAGGATAATTCACCCCTCCACTTT
TRBJ1-1 | . | TRBV29-1 | . | CSVEQGVMNTEAFF | TGCAGCGTCGAGCAGGGAGTCATGAACACTGAAGCTTTCTTT
TRBJ1-1 | . | TRBV7-2 | many | CASSSLSPPGATFF | TGTGCCAGCAGCTCACTAAGCCCACCAGGGGCAACTTTCTTT
TRBJ2-4 | TRBD2 | TRBV11-2 | . | CASSLFVAGKKNIQYF | TGTGCCAGCAGCTTGTTTGTAGCGGGGAAAAAAAACATTCAGTACTTC
TRBJ2-3 | TRBD2 | TRBV6-5 | . | CASSYSLAGVTDTQYF | TGTGCCAGCAGTTACTCCCTAGCGGGAGTAACAGATACGCAGTATTTT
TRBJ1-1 | TRBD1 | TRBV14 | . | CASRVDRMNTEAFF | TGTGCCAGCAGGGTGGACAGGATGAACACTGAAGCTTTCTTT
TRBJ2-5 | . | TRBV11-2 | . | CASSLALRTTGETQYF | TGTGCCAGCAGCTTAGCCCTCAGGACGACGGGAGAGACCCAGTACTTC
TRBJ2-5 | . | TRBV21-1 | . | CASSKKEREEEETQYF | TGTGCCAGCAGCAAAAAGGAGCGGGAGGAGGAAGAGACCCAGTACTTC